Sequencing of this TCR beta chain was carried out in a study of beta chain features in type 1 diabetes. Turning to this clone: Its cognate antigen is unknown.

Sort purity for all populations was recorded as exceeding 98%. As every portion of the isolated RNA was reverse transcribed, the sequencing read expressed TCRB transcripts. Clones were read by immunoSEQ multiplex PCR, and TCRdb kept only the in-frame ones, dropping some. This table holds 120,000 to 150,000 clones, about 7% found once. General study points: Shortening of TCRB CDR3s, moderate but significant, appeared in all four CD4+ subsets of Type 1 diabetes patients.

CDR3 length: 14 residues. V shed 5 bases and J 8 bases; nucleotides not matched to a gene: 7. Germline V lookup: CDR1 ENHRY, CDR2 SYGVKD. This clonotype originated in a woman in her 30s in good health. The chain carries TRBV10-3 and TRBJ2-1; 9 bases align to TRBD1. Sequences were obtained from central memory CD4+ T cells from blood. The CDR3 loop reads CAISYGQGSYEQFF. The CDR3 DNA is TGTGCCATCAGTTATGGACAGGGGTCCTATGAGCAGTTCTTC.